Listed below are T cell receptor beta chains from one sample, sequenced in a study of blood T cell repertoires in COVID-19. This table comes from immunoSEQ multiplex PCR, and its TCRdb copy is limited to in-frame clones, with some not included. The sample includes roughly 210,000 clones, around nine tenths seen only once; the top ten take roughly 7.2%. The sample consisted of PBMCs or T cells enriched from blood (not recorded which). These TCRs come from a man aged 25 to 40 in a cohort exposed to, infected with or recovered from COVID-19 (not recorded which). Both conserved end residues are part of each CDR3.

V: TRBV27
CDR3: CASSLQGQVEKLFF

V: TRBV27
CDR3: CASSFRVQGGRSPLHF

V: TRBV24-1
CDR3: CATSYRQGVYEQYF

V: TRBV4-1
CDR3: CASSQSIYNEQFF

V: TRBV7-8
CDR3: CASSPPDISKNIQYF

V: TRBV5-1
CDR3: CASSLLPDRGNAEQYF

V: TRBV21-1
CDR3: CASSHKKVRAGNTIYF

V: TRBV9
CDR3: CASSVGQAPSPLHF

V: TRBV12-3/TRBV12-4
CDR3: CASSAIQETQYF

V: TRBV12-3/TRBV12-4
CDR3: CASSFPGRNEQFF

V: TRBV7-3
CDR3: CASCPQLTRYGYTF

V: TRBV28
CDR3: CASSREGRFNEQYF

V: TRBV28
CDR3: CASSLLAGRFRYSNQPQHF

V: TRBV5-1
CDR3: CASSLSSGQSNTEAFF

V: TRBV24-1
CDR3: CATSDFGGIGQETQYF

V: TRBV6-2/TRBV6-3
CDR3: CASSFTGIMNTEAFF

V: TRBV2
CDR3: CASSERDTYSNQPQHF

V: TRBV5-6
CDR3: CASSYDSYGYTF

V: TRBV6-5
CDR3: CASSRRGQQETQYF

V: TRBV29-1
CDR3: CSVLGQGRDNEQFF

V: TRBV7-3
CDR3: CASSLGGLRNEQFF

V: TRBV18
CDR3: CASSPGGGHQETQYF

V: TRBV9
CDR3: CASSVEPVFANTEAFF